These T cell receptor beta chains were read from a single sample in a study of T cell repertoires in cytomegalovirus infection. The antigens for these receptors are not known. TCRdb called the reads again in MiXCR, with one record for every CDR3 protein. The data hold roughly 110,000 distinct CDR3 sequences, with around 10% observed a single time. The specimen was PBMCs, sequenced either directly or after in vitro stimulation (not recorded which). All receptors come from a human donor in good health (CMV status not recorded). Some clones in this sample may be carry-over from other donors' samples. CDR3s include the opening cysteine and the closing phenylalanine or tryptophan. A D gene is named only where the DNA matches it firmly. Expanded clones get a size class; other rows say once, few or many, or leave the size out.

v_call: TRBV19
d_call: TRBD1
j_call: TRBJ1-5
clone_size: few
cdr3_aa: CASSIWQGAGGNQPQHF
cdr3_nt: TGTGCCAGTAGTATTTGGCAGGGGGCCGGGGGCAATCAGCCCCAGCATTTT

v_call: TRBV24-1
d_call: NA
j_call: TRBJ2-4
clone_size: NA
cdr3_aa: CATSDFWNIQYF
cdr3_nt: TGTGCCACCAGTGATTTTTGGAACATTCAGTACTTC

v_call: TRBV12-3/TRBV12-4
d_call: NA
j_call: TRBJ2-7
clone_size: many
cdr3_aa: CASSLVRGLLYEQYF
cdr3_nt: TGTGCCAGCAGTTTAGTCAGGGGACTCCTCTACGAGCAGTACTTC

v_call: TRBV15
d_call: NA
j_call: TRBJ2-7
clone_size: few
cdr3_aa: CATSREGVSYEQYF
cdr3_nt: TGTGCCACCAGCAGAGAAGGTGTATCCTACGAGCAGTACTTC

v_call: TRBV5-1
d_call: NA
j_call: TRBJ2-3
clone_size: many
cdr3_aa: CASSPGQKVDTQYF
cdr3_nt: TGCGCCAGCAGCCCGGGACAAAAGGTAGATACGCAGTATTTT

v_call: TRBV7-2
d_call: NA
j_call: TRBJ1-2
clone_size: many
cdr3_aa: CASSLLEAAGYTF
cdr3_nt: TGTGCCAGCAGCTTATTAGAGGCAGCGGGCTACACCTTC

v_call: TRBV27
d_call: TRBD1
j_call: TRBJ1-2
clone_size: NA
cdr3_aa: CASSLKGGQPEGYGYTF
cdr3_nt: TGTGCCAGCAGTTTAAAAGGGGGACAGCCCGAGGGCTATGGCTACACCTTC

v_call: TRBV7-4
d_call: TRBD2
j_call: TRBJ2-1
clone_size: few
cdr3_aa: CASIEREWNEQFF
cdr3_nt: TGTGCCAGCATTGAGCGGGAGTGGAATGAGCAGTTCTTC

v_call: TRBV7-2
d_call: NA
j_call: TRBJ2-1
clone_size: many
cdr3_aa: CASSLEMSSYNEQFF
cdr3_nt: TGTGCCAGCAGCTTAGAGATGAGTTCCTACAATGAGCAGTTCTTC

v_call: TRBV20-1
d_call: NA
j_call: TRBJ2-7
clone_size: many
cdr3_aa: CSAREPGTGTYEQYF
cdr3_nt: TGCAGTGCTAGGGAACCCGGGACTGGGACCTACGAGCAGTACTTC

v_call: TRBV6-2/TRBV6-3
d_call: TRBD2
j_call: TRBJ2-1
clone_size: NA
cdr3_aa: CASRGTSGSYNEQFF
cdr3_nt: TGTGCCAGCAGAGGAACTAGCGGCTCCTACAATGAGCAGTTCTTC

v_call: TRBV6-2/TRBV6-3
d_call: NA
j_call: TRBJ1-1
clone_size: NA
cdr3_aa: CASSFPQGTEAFF
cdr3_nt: TGTGCCAGCAGTTTCCCTCAGGGGACTGAAGCTTTCTTT

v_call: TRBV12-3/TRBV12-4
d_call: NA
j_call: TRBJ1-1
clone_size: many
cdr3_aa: CASTPTGNTEAFF
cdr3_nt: TGTGCCAGCACCCCGACAGGGAACACTGAAGCTTTCTTT

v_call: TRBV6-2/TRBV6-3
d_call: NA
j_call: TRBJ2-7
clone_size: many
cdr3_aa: CASSRKEASRLKDHEQYF
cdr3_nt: TGTGCCAGCAGCCGAAAGGAGGCCTCACGTCTAAAGGACCACGAGCAGTACTTC

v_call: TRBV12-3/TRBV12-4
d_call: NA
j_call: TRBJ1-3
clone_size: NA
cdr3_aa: CASSPNLRGMVAGNTIYF
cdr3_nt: TGTGCCAGCAGTCCGAATCTCAGGGGTATGGTCGCTGGAAACACCATATATTTT

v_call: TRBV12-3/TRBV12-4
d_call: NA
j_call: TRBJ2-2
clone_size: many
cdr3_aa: CASSSGGGRVLTGELFF
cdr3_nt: TGTGCCAGCAGTTCTGGGGGGGGCAGGGTCCTCACCGGGGAGCTGTTTTTT

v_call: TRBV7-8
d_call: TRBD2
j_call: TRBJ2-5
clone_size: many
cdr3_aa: CASSPRRTSGETQYF
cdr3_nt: TGTGCCAGCAGCCCCCGGAGGACTAGCGGGGAGACCCAGTACTTC

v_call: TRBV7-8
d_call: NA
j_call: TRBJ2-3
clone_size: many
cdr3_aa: CASSLGAARGGDTQYF
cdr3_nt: TGTGCCAGCAGCTTAGGGGCGGCTAGGGGCGGGGATACGCAGTATTTT

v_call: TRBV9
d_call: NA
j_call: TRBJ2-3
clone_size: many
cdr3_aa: CASSSGASTGNTQYF
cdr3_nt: TGTGCCAGCAGCTCCGGGGCCTCTACGGGAAATACGCAGTATTTT

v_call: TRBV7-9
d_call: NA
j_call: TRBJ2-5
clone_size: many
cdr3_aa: CASSLLDSQETQYF
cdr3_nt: TGTGCCAGCAGCTTATTGGACAGCCAAGAGACCCAGTACTTC

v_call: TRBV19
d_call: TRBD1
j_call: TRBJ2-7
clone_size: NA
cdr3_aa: CASSIGTGTYEQYF
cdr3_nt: TGTGCCAGTAGTATCGGGACAGGGACCTACGAGCAGTACTTC

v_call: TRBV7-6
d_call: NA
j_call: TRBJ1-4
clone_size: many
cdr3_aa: CASRGDNNEKLFF
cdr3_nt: TGTGCCAGCCGAGGGGATAATAATGAAAAACTGTTTTTT

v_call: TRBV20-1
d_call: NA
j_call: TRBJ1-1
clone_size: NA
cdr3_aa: CSARGPGGYTEAFF
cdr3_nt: TGCAGTGCTAGAGGACCGGGTGGGTACACTGAAGCTTTCTTT

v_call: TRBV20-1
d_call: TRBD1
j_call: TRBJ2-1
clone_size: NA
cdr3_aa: CSASRDRGWDEQFF
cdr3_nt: TGCAGTGCTAGCCGGGACAGGGGCTGGGATGAGCAGTTCTTC

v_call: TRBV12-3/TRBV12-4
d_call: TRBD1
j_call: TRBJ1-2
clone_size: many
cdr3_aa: CASRRQGTGYGYTF
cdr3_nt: TGTGCCAGCAGGCGACAGGGGACGGGCTATGGCTACACCTTC

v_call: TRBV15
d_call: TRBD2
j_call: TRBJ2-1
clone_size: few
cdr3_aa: CATSKGGWREEDDEQFF
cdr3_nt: TGTGCCACCAGCAAGGGGGGTTGGCGGGAGGAGGACGATGAGCAGTTCTTC

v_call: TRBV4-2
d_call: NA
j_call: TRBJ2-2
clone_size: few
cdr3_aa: CASSPRGEVPGELFF
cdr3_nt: TGTGCCAGCAGCCCCAGGGGGGAGGTCCCCGGGGAGCTGTTTTTT

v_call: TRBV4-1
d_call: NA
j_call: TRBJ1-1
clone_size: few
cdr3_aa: CASSHRSKGVSF
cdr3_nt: TGCGCCAGCAGCCATAGATCGAAGGGGGTGTCCTTT

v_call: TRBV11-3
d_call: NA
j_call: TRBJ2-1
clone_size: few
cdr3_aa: CASSPTSREQFF
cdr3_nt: TGTGCCAGCAGCCCGACTAGTCGTGAGCAGTTCTTC

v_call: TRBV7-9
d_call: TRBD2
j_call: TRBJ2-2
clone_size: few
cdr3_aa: CATAGARILTGGPTGELFF
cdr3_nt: TGTGCTACGGCAGGGGCGAGGATCTTGACGGGAGGGCCGACCGGGGAGCTGTTTTTT

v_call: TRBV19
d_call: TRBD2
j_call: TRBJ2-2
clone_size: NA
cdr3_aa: CASSMGLAGSTGELFF
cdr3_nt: TGTGCCAGTAGTATGGGGCTAGCGGGGTCCACCGGGGAGCTGTTTTTT

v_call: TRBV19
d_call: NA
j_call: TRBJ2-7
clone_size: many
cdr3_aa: CATALLPGYEQYF
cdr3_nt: TGTGCCACCGCTTTATTACCTGGGTACGAGCAGTACTTC

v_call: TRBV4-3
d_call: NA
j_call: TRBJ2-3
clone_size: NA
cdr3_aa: CASSQEVAGTSGDTQYF
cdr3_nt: TGCGCCAGCAGCCAAGAGGTCGCGGGGACGTCGGGAGATACGCAGTATTTT

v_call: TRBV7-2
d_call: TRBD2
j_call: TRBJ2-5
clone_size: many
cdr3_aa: CASSPNMGGETQYF
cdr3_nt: TGTGCCAGCAGCCCGAATATGGGGGGGGAGACCCAGTACTTC

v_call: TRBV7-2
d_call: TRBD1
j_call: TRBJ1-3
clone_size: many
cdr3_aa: CASSLGQGMGGNTIYF
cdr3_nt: TGTGCCAGCAGCTTAGGACAGGGGATGGGTGGAAACACCATATATTTT

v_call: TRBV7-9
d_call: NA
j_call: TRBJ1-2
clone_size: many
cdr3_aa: CASSLQQGSYGYTF
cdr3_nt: TGTGCCAGCAGCCTTCAACAGGGTAGCTATGGCTACACCTTC

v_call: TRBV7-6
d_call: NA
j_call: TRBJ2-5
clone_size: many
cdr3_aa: CASSIGPSAQYF
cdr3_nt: TGTGCCAGCAGCATCGGACCGAGTGCCCAGTACTTC

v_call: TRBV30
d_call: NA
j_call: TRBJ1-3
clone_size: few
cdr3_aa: CAWTPGLSGNTIYF
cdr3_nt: TGTGCCTGGACGCCCGGGCTCTCTGGAAACACCATATATTTT

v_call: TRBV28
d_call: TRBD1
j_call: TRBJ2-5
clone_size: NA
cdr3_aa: CASSLYRGVQETQYF
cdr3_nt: TGTGCCAGCAGTTTATACAGGGGCGTCCAAGAGACCCAGTACTTC

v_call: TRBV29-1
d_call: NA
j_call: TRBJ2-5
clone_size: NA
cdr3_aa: CSGGVQETQYF
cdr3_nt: TGCAGCGGAGGGGTCCAAGAGACCCAGTACTTC

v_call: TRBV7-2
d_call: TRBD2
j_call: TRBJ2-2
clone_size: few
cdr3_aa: CASSSSGANTGELFF
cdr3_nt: TGTGCCAGCAGCTCTAGCGGGGCGAACACCGGGGAGCTGTTTTTT

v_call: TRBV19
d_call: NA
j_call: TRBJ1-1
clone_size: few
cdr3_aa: CASSMERGMNTEAFF
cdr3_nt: TGTGCCAGTAGTATGGAAAGGGGGATGAACACTGAAGCTTTCTTT

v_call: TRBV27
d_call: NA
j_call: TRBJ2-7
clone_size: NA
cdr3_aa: CASSKGGRFYEQYF
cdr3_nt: TGTGCCAGCAGCAAGGGGGGTAGGTTTTACGAGCAGTACTTC

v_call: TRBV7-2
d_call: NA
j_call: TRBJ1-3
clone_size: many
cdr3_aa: CASSYRGAGNTIYF
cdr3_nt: TGTGCCAGCAGCTACCGGGGGGCTGGAAACACCATATATTTT

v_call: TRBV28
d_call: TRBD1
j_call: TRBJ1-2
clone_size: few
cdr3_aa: CASGDRVMYGYTF
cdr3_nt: TGTGCCAGCGGGGACAGGGTGATGTATGGCTACACCTTC